The 12 T cell receptor beta chains below come from one sample, sequenced in a study of a mutant IDH1 vaccine in newly diagnosed glioma. Generated by immunoSEQ multiplex PCR, the TCRdb table keeps only in-frame clones and is missing some. The table lists tens of thousands of clones, roughly four fifths of them singletons. These TCRs' antigens remain unknown. The time point denotes: week 47, end of study. With topical imiquimod, each dose of the vaccine consisted of 300 ug of mutant IDH1 20-mer peptide. Sequenced material: PBMCs, taken from a glioma patient whose treatment included an IDH1 peptide vaccine. The receptor set was obtained from a man younger than 45 with glioma.

The genes are TRBV5-1 and TRBJ2-6; no clear D. Trimming stripped 2 bases from V and 0 bases from J, with 3 bases between. Per the germline V gene, CDR1 is SGHRS and CDR2 is YFSETQ. The CDR3 has 14 residues. CDR3 amino acids: CASSFSSGANVLTF. Written as DNA, the CDR3 is TGCGCCAGCAGCTTCAGCTCTGGGGCCAACGTCCTGACTTTC.

The gene calls are TRBV6-1 and TRBJ1-1; perhaps TRBD1 as D (5 bases). In germline, CDR1 is MNHNS, CDR2 SASEGT. This CDR3 contains 15 residues. V shed 2 bases and J shed 0 bases, with 10 bases lying between them. DNA for the CDR3: TGTGCCAGCAGTGAAATTAAGGGGCTGAACACTGAAGCTTTCTTT. Translation: CASSEIKGLNTEAFF.

In this sample, this clone turned up a few times. J is TRBJ2-4 and V is TRBV7-9; TRBD1 is a possible D gene (5 bases). Germline CDR1 reads SEHNR; CDR2 reads FQNEAQ (reference sequence). The CDR3 extends over 15 amino acids. V was shortened by 5 bases and J by 9 bases, with 20 bases between the two germline ends. The CDR3 region is CASSPFGSGMSIQYF. CDR3 coding DNA: TGTGCCAGCAGCCCGTTCGGGTCAGGGATGTCCATTCAGTACTTC.

The V gene is TRBV19, the J gene TRBJ2-6, with unresolved D. The V gene's germline CDR1 is LNHDA and CDR2 SQIVND (reference sequence). CDR3 size: 15 residues. V was cut by 5 bases and J by 4 bases, with 12 bases left in between. CDR3 in amino acids: CASSQWRPGANVLTF. The CDR3 DNA reads as TGTGCCAGTAGTCAGTGGAGACCCGGGGCCAACGTCCTGACTTTC.

A single count supports this clone. The chain couples TRBV5-1 to TRBJ2-3; a possible D gene is TRBD2 (7 bases). The CDR3 loop spans 17 amino acids. Germline V gives CDR1 SGHRS, CDR2 YFSETQ. Trimming took 4 bases from V and 6 from J, leaving 24 bases between them. CDR3 residues: CASSAPLGAGASDTQYF. The CDR3 DNA sequence: TGCGCCAGCAGCGCGCCCCTGGGGGCGGGGGCCTCGGATACGCAGTATTTT.

The chain has TRBV5-1 and TRBJ2-1; no definite D call. V gave up 2 bases and J gave up 5 bases, with 11 bases separating them. Per germline, CDR1 SGHRS and CDR2 YFSETQ. The CDR3 is made up of 14 amino acids. In DNA, the CDR3 is TGCGCCAGCAGCTTCTCTGCGGTGAACAATGAGCAGTTCTTC. It encodes CASSFSAVNNEQFF.

This chain uses TRBV29-1 with TRBJ2-1; D ambiguous. This CDR3 is 16 amino acids long. Germline V gene data show CDR1 as SQVTM and CDR2 as ANQGSEA. V was clipped by 2 bases and J by 4 bases, with 18 bases between them. Here the CDR3 reads CSVEFWQFKLYNEQFF. In DNA form, the CDR3 reads TGCAGCGTTGAATTCTGGCAGTTTAAGCTTTACAATGAGCAGTTCTTC.

The genes are TRBV6-5 and TRBJ2-4, with D tentatively TRBD2 (6 bases). Germline V CDR1 and CDR2: MNHEY, SVGAGI. The CDR3 is 14 amino acids. V was trimmed by 2 bases and J by 4 bases, leaving 9 bases between them. DNA for the CDR3: TGTGCCAGCAGTTACGGCGGGGTTAAAAACATTCAGTACTTC. This sequence encodes CASSYGGVKNIQYF.

Note on this clone: Other DNA sequences from this sample encode an identical CDR3 as well. This sequence joins TRBV7-9 and TRBJ1-2, with D uncertain. The CDR3 contains 12 residues. CDR1 and CDR2 from the germline V gene are SEHNR and FQNEAQ (reference sequence). V gave up 1 base and J gave up 5 bases, with 5 bases separating them. The CDR3: CASSLGLYGYTF. Here the CDR3 DNA reads TGTGCCAGCAGCTTAGGACTTTATGGCTACACCTTC. The entire variable domain, with the rest obtained from reference TRBV7-9 and TRBJ1-2, is as follows: DTGVSQNPRHKITKRGQNVTFRCDPISEHNRLYWYRQTLGQGPEFLTYFQNEAQLEKSRLLSDRFSAERPKGSFSTLEIQRTEQGDSAMYLCASSLGLYGYTFGSGTRLTVV.

The rearrangement links TRBV18 to TRBJ1-2; 8 nucleotides line up with TRBD1. The CDR3 totals 15 residues. Looked up from germline, CDR1 is KGHSH and CDR2 is LQKENI. Germline trimming cut 0 bases from V and 2 bases from J; bases unmatched to any gene: 2. As DNA, the CDR3 is TGTGCCAGCTCACCACCGAGACAGGGGAACTATGGCTACACCTTC. Translating it yields CASSPPRQGNYGYTF.

The chain couples TRBV18 to TRBJ2-1, with D possibly being TRBD1 (5 bases). Trimming pared 6 bases from V and 6 bases from J, leaving 15 bases between. Germline V gene lookup returns CDR1 KGHSH and CDR2 LQKENI. CDR3 length: 14 residues. Here the CDR3 reads CASSSPRAPNEQFF. CDR3 DNA sequence: TGTGCCAGCTCGTCTCCCAGGGCCCCCAATGAGCAGTTCTTC.

The chain links TRBV12-5 to TRBJ1-3; D not certain. Per germline, CDR1 LGHNT and CDR2 FRNRAP. Trimming took 0 bases from V and 4 from J, leaving 1 base between them. The length of the CDR3 is 12 residues. The CDR3 DNA reads TGTGCTAGTGGTTTGGTAGGAAACACCATATATTTT. Amino acid sequence: CASGLVGNTIYF.